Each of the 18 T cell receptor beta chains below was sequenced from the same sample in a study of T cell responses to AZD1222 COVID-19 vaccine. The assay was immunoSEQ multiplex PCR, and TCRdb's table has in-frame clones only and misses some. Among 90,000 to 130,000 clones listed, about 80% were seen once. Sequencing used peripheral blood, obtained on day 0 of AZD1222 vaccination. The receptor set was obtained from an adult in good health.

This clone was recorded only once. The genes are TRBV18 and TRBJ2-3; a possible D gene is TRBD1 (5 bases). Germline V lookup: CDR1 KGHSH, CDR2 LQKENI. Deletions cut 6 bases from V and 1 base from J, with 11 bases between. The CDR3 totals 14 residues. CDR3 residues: CASSSLGGTDTQYF. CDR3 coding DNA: TGTGCCAGCTCCTCCTTAGGGGGCACAGATACGCAGTATTTT.

The CDR3 DNA sequence: TGTGCCAGCTCACCACTGAGGGGACCCCAACAGCCCCAGCATTTT. This gives the protein CASSPLRGPQQPQHF. The chain recombines TRBV18 with TRBJ1-5; a weak D match, TRBD1 (5 bases). V lost 1 base and J 7 bases, leaving 14 bases between the germline ends. The CDR3 contains 15 residues. Germline CDR1 KGHSH, CDR2 LQKENI.

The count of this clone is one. CDR3 region: CASSPNAGQGSSPLHF. CDR3 in DNA: TGTGCCAGCAGCCCGAATGCGGGACAGGGGTCTTCACCCCTCCACTTT. The chain joins TRBV5-5 to TRBJ1-6; 10 nucleotides line up with TRBD1. The CDR3 consists of 16 residues. The trim removed 4 bases at V and 9 bases at J, leaving 10 bases unmatched. The germline V gene has CDR1 SGHKS and CDR2 YYEKEE (reference sequence).

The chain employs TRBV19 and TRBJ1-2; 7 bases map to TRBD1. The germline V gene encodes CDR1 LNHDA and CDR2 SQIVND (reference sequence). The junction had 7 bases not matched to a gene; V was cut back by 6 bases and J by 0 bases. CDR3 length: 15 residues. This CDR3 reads CASRRVTGANYGYTF. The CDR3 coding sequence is TGTGCCAGTAGACGCGTTACAGGGGCTAACTATGGCTACACCTTC.

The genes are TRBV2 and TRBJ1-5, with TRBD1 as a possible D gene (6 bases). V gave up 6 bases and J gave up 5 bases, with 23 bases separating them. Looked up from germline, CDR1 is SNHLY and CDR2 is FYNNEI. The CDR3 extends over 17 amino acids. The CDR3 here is CASRKKLGAGIDQPQHF. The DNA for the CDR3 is TGTGCCAGCAGGAAGAAATTGGGGGCCGGAATTGATCAGCCCCAGCATTTT.

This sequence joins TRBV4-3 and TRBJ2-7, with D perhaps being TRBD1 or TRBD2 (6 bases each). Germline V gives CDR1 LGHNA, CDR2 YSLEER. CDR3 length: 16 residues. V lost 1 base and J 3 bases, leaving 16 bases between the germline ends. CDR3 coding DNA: TGCGCCAGCAGCCAAGGGGGGGCGGACGTTAGCTACGAGCAGTACTTC. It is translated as CASSQGGADVSYEQYF.

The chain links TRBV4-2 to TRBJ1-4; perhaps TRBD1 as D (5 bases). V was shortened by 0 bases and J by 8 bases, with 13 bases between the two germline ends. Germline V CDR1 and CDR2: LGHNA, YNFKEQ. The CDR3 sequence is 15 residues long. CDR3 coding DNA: TGTGCCAGCAGCCAAGAGGGGCCCTCGGGAGAAAAACTGTTTTTT. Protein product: CASSQEGPSGEKLFF.

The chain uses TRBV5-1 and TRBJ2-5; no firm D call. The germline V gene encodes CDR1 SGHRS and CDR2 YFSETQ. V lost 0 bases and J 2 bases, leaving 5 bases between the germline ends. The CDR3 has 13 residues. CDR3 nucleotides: TGCGCCAGCAGCTTGGAGAATCAAGAGACCCAGTACTTC. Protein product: CASSLENQETQYF. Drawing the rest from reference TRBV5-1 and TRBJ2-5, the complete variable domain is KAGVTQTPRYLIKTRGQQVTLSCSPISGHRSVSWYQQTPGQGLQFLFEYFSETQRNKGNFPGRFSGRQFSNSRSEMNVSTLELGDSALYLCASSLENQETQYFGPGTRLLVL.

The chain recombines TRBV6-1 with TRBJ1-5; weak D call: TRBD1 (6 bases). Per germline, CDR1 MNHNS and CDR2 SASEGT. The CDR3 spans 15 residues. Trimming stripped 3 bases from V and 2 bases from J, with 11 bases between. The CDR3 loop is CASSEVRGGNQPQHF. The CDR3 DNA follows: TGTGCCAGCAGTGAGGTCAGGGGTGGCAATCAGCCCCAGCATTTT.

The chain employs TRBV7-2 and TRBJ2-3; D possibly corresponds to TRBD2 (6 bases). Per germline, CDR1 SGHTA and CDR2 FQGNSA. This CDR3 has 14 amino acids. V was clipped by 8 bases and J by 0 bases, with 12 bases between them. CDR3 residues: CASGGAGSTDTQYF. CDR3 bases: TGTGCCAGCGGAGGGGCGGGGAGCACAGATACGCAGTATTTT.

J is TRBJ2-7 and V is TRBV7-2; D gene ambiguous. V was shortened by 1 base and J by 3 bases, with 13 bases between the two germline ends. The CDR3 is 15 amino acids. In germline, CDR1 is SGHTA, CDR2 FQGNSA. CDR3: CASSLVGPGYYEQYF. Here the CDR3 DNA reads TGTGCCAGCAGCTTAGTAGGTCCAGGATACTACGAGCAGTACTTC.

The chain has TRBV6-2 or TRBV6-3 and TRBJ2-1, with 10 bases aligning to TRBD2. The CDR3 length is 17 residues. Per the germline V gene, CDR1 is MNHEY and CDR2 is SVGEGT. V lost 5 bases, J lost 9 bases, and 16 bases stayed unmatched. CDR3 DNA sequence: TGTGCCAGCAGTCACCCCCCATTACTAGCGGGAAAGGTTGAGCAGTTCTTC. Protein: CASSHPPLLAGKVEQFF.

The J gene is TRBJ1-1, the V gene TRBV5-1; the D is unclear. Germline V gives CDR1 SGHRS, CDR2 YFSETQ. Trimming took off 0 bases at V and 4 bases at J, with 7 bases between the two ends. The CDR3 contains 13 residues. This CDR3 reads CASSLEIRTEAFF. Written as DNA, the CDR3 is TGCGCCAGCAGCTTGGAGATCCGCACTGAAGCTTTCTTT.

The CDR3 sequence is CASSRTGVQNIQYF. The CDR3 nucleotides read TGTGCCAGCAGTCGAACAGGGGTCCAAAACATTCAGTACTTC. J is TRBJ2-4 and V is TRBV14, with TRBD1 identical over 7 bases. Germline assignment: CDR1 SGHDN and CDR2 FVKESK. This CDR3 is 14 amino acids long. Trimming took 6 bases from V and 5 from J; bases not matched to a gene: 7.

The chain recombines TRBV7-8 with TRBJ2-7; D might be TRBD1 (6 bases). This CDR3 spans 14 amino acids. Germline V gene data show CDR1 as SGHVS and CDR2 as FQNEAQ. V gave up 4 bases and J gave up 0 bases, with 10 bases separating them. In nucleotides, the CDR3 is TGTGCCAGCAGCTCCCGGGACAACTCCTACGAGCAGTACTTC. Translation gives CASSSRDNSYEQYF.

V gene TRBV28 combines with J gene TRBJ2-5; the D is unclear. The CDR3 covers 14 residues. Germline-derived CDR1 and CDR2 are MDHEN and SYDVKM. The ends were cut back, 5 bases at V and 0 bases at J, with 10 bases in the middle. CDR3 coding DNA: TGTGCCAGCAGTATGACGGCTAACCAAGAGACCCAGTACTTC. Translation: CASSMTANQETQYF.

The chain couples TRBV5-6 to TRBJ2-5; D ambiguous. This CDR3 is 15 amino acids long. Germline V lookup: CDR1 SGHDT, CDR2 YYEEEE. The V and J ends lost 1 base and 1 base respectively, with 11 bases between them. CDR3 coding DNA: TGTGCCAGCAGCTTGAGGCAGACGAGCCAAGAGACCCAGTACTTC. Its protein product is CASSLRQTSQETQYF.

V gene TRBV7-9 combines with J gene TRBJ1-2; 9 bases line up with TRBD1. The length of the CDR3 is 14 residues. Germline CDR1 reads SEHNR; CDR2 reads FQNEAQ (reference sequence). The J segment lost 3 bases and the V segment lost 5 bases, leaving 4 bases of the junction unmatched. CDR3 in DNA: TGTGCCAGCAGCACGGACAGGGGAGACTATGGCTACACCTTC. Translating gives CASSTDRGDYGYTF.